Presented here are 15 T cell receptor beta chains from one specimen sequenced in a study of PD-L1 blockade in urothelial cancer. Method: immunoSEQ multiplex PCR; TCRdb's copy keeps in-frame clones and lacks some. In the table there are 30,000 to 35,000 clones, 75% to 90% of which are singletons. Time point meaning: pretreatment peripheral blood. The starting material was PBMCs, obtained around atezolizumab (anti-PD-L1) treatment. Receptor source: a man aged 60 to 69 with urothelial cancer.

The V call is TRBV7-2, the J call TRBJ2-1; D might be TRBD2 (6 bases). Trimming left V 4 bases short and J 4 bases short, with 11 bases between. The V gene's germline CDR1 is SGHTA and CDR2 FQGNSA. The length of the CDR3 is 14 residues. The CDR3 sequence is CASSSGVRYNEQFF. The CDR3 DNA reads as TGTGCCAGCAGCTCGGGAGTCCGGTACAATGAGCAGTTCTTC.

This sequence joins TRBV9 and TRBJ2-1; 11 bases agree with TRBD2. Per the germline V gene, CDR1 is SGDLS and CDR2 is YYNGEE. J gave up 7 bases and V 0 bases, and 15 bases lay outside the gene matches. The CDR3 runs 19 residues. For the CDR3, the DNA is TGTGCCAGCAGCGTAGCAGGGGCCGGTAGCGGGAGGGCCGGTAATGAGCAGTTCTTC. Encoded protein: CASSVAGAGSGRAGNEQFF.

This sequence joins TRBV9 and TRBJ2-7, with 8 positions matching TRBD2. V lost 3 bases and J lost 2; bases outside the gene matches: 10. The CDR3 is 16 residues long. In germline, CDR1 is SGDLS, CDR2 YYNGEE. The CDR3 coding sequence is TGTGCCAGCAGCGGAGAGGGCGGGAGGAACCCCTACGAGCAGTACTTC. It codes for CASSGEGGRNPYEQYF.

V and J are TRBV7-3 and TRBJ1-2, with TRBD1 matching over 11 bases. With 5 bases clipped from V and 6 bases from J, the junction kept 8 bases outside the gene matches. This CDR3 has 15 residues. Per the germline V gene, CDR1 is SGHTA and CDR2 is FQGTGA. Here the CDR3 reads CASSPSGTGGDGYTF. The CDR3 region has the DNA TGTGCCAGCAGCCCATCCGGGACAGGGGGAGATGGCTACACCTTC. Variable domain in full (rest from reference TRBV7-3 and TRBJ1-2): GAGVSQTPSNKVTEKGKYVELRCDPISGHTALYWYRQSLGQGPEFLIYFQGTGAADDSGLPNDRFFAVRPEGSVSTLKIQRTERGDSAVYLCASSPSGTGGDGYTFGSGTRLTVV.

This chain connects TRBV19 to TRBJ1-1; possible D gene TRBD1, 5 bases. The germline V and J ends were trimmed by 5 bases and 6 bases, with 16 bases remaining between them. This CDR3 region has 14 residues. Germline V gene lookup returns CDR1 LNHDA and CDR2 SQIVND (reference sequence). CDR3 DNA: TGTGCCAGTAGTTTTAATAGGGGTGGTGCTGAAGCTTTCTTT. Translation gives CASSFNRGGAEAFF. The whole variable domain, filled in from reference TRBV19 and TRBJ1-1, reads DGGITQSPKYLFRKEGQNVTLSCEQNLNHDAMYWYRQDPGQGLRLIYYSQIVNDFQKGDIAEGYSVSREKKESFPLTVTSAQKNPTAFYLCASSFNRGGAEAFFGQGTRLTVV.

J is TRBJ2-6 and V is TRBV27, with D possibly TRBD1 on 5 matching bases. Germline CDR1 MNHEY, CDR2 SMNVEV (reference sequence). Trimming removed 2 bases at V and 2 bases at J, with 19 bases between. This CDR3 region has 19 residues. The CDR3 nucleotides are TGTGCCAGCAGTTTACAGGGATTCACCCTTGGAGCTGGGGCCAACGTCCTGACTTTC. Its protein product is CASSLQGFTLGAGANVLTF.

The CDR3 here is CASSYQFVATEAFF. In DNA form, the CDR3 reads TGTGCCAGCAGCTACCAATTCGTAGCCACTGAAGCTTTCTTT. The chain recombines TRBV5-5 with TRBJ1-1, with D hard to call. Germline lookup yields CDR1 SGHKS and CDR2 YYEKEE (reference sequence). Trimming stripped 3 bases from V and 4 bases from J, with 13 bases between. The CDR3 has 14 residues.

CDR3 region: CASSSGRPNEQFF. DNA for the CDR3: TGTGCCAGCAGTAGCGGGAGACCCAATGAGCAGTTCTTC. This sequence joins TRBV6-5 and TRBJ2-1; 8 bases align to TRBD2. The CDR3 sequence is 13 residues long. The trim removed 5 bases at V and 6 bases at J, leaving 3 bases unmatched. Per the germline V gene, CDR1 is MNHEY and CDR2 is SVGAGI.

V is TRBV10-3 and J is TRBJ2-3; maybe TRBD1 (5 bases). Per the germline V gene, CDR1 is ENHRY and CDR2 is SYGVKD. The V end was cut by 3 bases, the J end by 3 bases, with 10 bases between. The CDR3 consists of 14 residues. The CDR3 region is CAISDNPGTDTQYF. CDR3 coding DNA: TGTGCCATCAGTGACAACCCAGGGACAGATACGCAGTATTTT.

CDR3 sequence: CASSVSSFGNTIYF. CDR3 in DNA: TGTGCCAGCAGCGTGAGTAGCTTTGGAAACACCATATATTTT. V is TRBV9 and J is TRBJ1-3; the D is unclear. The CDR3 runs to 14 residues. CDR1 SGDLS and CDR2 YYNGEE come from the germline V gene. V lost 2 bases and J 3 bases, leaving 9 bases between the germline ends.

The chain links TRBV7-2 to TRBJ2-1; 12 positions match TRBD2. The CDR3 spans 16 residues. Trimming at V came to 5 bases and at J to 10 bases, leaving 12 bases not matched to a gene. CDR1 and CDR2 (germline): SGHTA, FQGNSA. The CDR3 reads CASSHSQLAGGREQFF. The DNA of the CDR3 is TGTGCCAGCAGCCACTCCCAACTAGCGGGGGGAAGGGAGCAGTTCTTC.

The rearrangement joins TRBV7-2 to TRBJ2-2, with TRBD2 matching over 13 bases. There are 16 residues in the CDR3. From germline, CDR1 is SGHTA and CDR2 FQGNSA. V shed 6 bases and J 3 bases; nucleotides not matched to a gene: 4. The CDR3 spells CASRKLAGGDTGELFF. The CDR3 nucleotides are TGTGCCAGCAGAAAACTAGCGGGAGGGGACACCGGGGAGCTGTTTTTT.

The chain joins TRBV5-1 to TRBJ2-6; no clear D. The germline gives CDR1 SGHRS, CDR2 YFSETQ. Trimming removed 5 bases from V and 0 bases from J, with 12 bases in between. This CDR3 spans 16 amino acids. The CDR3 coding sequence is TGCGCCAGCAGTCCAGGAATCTCCTCTGGGGCCAACGTCCTGACTTTC. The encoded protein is CASSPGISSGANVLTF.

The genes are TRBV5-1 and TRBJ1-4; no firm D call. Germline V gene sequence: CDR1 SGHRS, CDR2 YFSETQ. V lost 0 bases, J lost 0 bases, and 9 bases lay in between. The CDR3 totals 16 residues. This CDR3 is CASSLGGVATNEKLFF. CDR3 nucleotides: TGCGCCAGCAGCTTGGGGGGAGTTGCAACTAATGAAAAACTGTTTTTT. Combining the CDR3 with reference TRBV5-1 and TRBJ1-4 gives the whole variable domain KAGVTQTPRYLIKTRGQQVTLSCSPISGHRSVSWYQQTPGQGLQFLFEYFSETQRNKGNFPGRFSGRQFSNSRSEMNVSTLELGDSALYLCASSLGGVATNEKLFFGSGTQLSVL.

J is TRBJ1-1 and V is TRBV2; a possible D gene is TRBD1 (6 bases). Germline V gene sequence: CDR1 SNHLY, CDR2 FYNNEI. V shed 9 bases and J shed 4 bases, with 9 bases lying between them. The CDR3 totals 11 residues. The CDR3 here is CASKGGTEAFF. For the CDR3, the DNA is TGTGCCAGTAAAGGGGGCACTGAAGCTTTCTTT.